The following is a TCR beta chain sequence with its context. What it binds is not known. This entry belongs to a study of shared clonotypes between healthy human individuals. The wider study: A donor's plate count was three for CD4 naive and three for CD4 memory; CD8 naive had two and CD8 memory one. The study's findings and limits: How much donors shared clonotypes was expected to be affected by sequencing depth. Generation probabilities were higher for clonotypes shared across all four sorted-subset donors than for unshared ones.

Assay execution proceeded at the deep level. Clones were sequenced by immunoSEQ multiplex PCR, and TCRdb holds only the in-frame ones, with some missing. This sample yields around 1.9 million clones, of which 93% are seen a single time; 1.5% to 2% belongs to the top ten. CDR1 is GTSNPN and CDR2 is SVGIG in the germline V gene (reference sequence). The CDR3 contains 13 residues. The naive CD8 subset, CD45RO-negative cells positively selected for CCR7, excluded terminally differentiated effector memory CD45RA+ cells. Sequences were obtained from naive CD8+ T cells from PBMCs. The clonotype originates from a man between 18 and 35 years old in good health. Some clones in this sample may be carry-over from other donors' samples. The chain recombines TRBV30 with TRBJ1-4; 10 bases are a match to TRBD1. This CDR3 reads CGGQGFQTEKLFF. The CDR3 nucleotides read TGTGGGGGACAGGGGTTCCAAACTGAAAAACTGTTTTTT.